Following are 26 T cell receptor beta chains from one sample sequenced in a study of blood T cell repertoires in COVID-19. The protocol was immunoSEQ multiplex PCR, while the TCRdb copy is restricted to in-frame clones and leaves out a portion. The sample carries tens of thousands of clones, 79% recorded once. Source material: peripheral blood. The receptors were sampled from an elderly woman with acute or convalescent COVID-19.

The J gene is TRBJ1-2, the V gene TRBV6-2 or TRBV6-3; D unclear. This CDR3 comprises 11 residues. The V end was cut by 4 bases, the J end by 7 bases, with 7 bases between. Germline V gene data show CDR1 as MNHEY and CDR2 as SVGEGT. The CDR3 DNA sequence: TGTGCCAGCAGTTCCCGAGTTGGCTACACCTTC. It translates to CASSSRVGYTF.

The chain recombines TRBV3-1 (or the pseudogene TRBV3-2) with TRBJ2-1; D unresolved. The CDR3 has 15 residues. The germline V and J ends were trimmed by 3 bases and 0 bases, with 9 bases remaining between them. Germline CDR1 is LGHDT and CDR2 is YNNKEL (reference sequence). In DNA form, the CDR3 reads TGTGCCAGCAGCCACCTTCCGAGCTCCTACAATGAGCAGTTCTTC. The encoded protein is CASSHLPSSYNEQFF.

The chain carries TRBV28 and TRBJ1-2; D perhaps matches TRBD1 (6 bases). V was clipped by 4 bases and J by 4 bases, with 7 bases between them. From germline, CDR1 is MDHEN and CDR2 SYDVKM. The CDR3 is 12 amino acids. CDR3 amino acids: CASSWDIYGYTF. The CDR3 DNA is TGTGCCAGCAGTTGGGACATCTATGGCTACACCTTC.

The CDR3 reads CASKRGAGGSSGNTIYF. DNA for the CDR3: TGTGCCAGCAAGCGGGGGGCAGGGGGGAGCTCTGGAAACACCATATATTTT. V usage is TRBV11-2 and J usage is TRBJ1-3, with 7 bases that match TRBD1. The junction had 12 bases not matched to a gene; V was cut back by 7 bases and J by 0 bases. Per the germline V gene, CDR1 is SGHAT and CDR2 is FQNNGV. This CDR3 comprises 17 residues.

This clone has a handful of counts. The chain carries TRBV19 and TRBJ2-2, with D perhaps TRBD2 (6 bases). Germline V gene sequence: CDR1 LNHDA, CDR2 SQIVND (reference sequence). There are 14 residues in the CDR3. Trimming stripped 0 bases from V and 6 bases from J, with 8 bases between. This chain's CDR3 is CASSIERRAGELFF. The CDR3 nucleotides are TGTGCCAGTAGTATAGAGAGGAGGGCCGGGGAGCTGTTTTTT.

The genes are TRBV19 and TRBJ1-5; TRBD1 is a possible D gene (6 bases). CDR1 is LNHDA, CDR2 SQIVND, per germline (reference sequence). V was shortened by 3 bases and J by 1 base, with 13 bases between the two germline ends. This CDR3 contains 16 residues. CDR3 amino acids: CASSISTGSSNQPQHF. For the CDR3, the DNA is TGTGCCAGTAGTATTTCTACAGGGTCCAGCAATCAGCCCCAGCATTTT. Filled out from reference TRBV19 and TRBJ1-5, the complete variable domain reads DGGITQSPKYLFRKEGQNVTLSCEQNLNHDAMYWYRQDPGQGLRLIYYSQIVNDFQKGDIAEGYSVSREKKESFPLTVTSAQKNPTAFYLCASSISTGSSNQPQHFGDGTRLSIL.

The chain joins TRBV19 to TRBJ1-6, with TRBD1 matching over 9 bases. Per germline, CDR1 LNHDA and CDR2 SQIVND (reference sequence). This CDR3 is built from 17 residues. With V trimmed by 6 bases and J by 8 bases, 14 bases remained unmatched. The CDR3 region is CASRLYSGQGYDSPLHF. CDR3 sequence (DNA): TGTGCCAGTAGATTATATTCGGGACAGGGTTATGATTCACCCCTCCACTTT. Variable domain in full (rest from reference TRBV19 and TRBJ1-6): DGGITQSPKYLFRKEGQNVTLSCEQNLNHDAMYWYRQDPGQGLRLIYYSQIVNDFQKGDIAEGYSVSREKKESFPLTVTSAQKNPTAFYLCASRLYSGQGYDSPLHFGNGTRLTVT.

This chain joins TRBV5-1 and TRBJ2-2; a weak D match, TRBD2 (6 bases). Trimming shortened V by 4 bases and J by 0 bases, and 13 bases separated the two germline ends. This CDR3 is 16 amino acids long. CDR1 SGHRS and CDR2 YFSETQ come from the germline V gene. Here the CDR3 DNA reads TGCGCCAGCAGCCTCAACCCGGGGGCGAACACCGGGGAGCTGTTTTTT. Protein: CASSLNPGANTGELFF.

This clone was picked up a small number of times. The gene calls are TRBV19 and TRBJ1-2, with TRBD1 matching 7 bases. CDR1 is LNHDA and CDR2 is SQIVND in the germline V gene (reference sequence). The CDR3 spans 14 residues. The trim removed 4 bases at V and 3 bases at J, leaving 5 bases unmatched. The DNA for the CDR3 is TGTGCCAGTAGTACCCTCACAGGGGACTATGGCTACACCTTC. This codes for CASSTLTGDYGYTF. Full variable domain (missing parts from reference TRBV19 and TRBJ1-2): DGGITQSPKYLFRKEGQNVTLSCEQNLNHDAMYWYRQDPGQGLRLIYYSQIVNDFQKGDIAEGYSVSREKKESFPLTVTSAQKNPTAFYLCASSTLTGDYGYTFGSGTRLTVV.

The chain is built from TRBV9 and TRBJ2-2, with 7 bases identical to TRBD2. This CDR3 spans 15 amino acids. CDR1 is SGDLS and CDR2 is YYNGEE in the germline V gene. J lost 4 bases, V lost 5 bases, and 8 bases had no gene match. DNA for the CDR3: TGTGCCAGCAGACCCCCGGGGGGTAGCACCGGGGAGCTGTTTTTT. Translation gives CASRPPGGSTGELFF. Based on the CDR3 plus reference TRBV9 and TRBJ2-2, the full variable domain is DSGVTQTPKHLITATGQRVTLRCSPRSGDLSVYWYQQSLDQGLQFLIQYYNGEERAKGNILERFSAQQFPDLHSELNLSSLELGDSALYFCASRPPGGSTGELFFGEGSRLTVL.

This clone was picked up a small number of times. The chain recombines TRBV4-3 with TRBJ2-3, with D tentatively TRBD2 (6 bases). V was shortened by 0 bases and J by 14 bases, with 12 bases between the two germline ends. The CDR3 spans 12 residues. CDR1 LGHNA and CDR2 YSLEER come from the germline V gene. The CDR3, as DNA: TGCGCCAGCAGCCAAGATAGGGCGGGACTGTATTTT. It yields the protein CASSQDRAGLYF.

The chain links TRBV5-1 to TRBJ2-5; 7 bases match TRBD2. Germline V gene data show CDR1 as SGHRS and CDR2 as YFSETQ. The CDR3 length is 15 residues. After removal of 7 bases from V and 4 bases from J, the junction contained 13 bases not matched to a gene. CDR3 in amino acids: CASGRLAGVGETQYF. The CDR3 DNA is TGCGCCAGCGGTCGGTTGGCGGGAGTAGGAGAGACCCAGTACTTC.

The rearrangement links TRBV25-1 to TRBJ1-6; tentative D call: TRBD1 (5 bases). Trimming removed 6 bases from V and 8 bases from J, with 8 bases in between. The length of the CDR3 is 12 residues. Germline V gene lookup returns CDR1 MGHDK and CDR2 SYGVNS. CDR3 amino acids: CASSFRDSPLHF. The CDR3 DNA is TGTGCCAGCAGCTTCAGGGATTCACCCCTCCACTTT.

The gene calls are TRBV7-2 and TRBJ2-5, with a possible D match to TRBD2 (6 bases). V lost 1 base and J 5 bases, leaving 11 bases between the germline ends. Germline assignment: CDR1 SGHTA and CDR2 FQGNSA. The CDR3 covers 14 residues. CDR3 DNA sequence: TGTGCCAGCAGCTTAGGGAGGGCCAGGGAGACCCAGTACTTC. Encoded protein: CASSLGRARETQYF.

The chain recombines TRBV11-3 with TRBJ2-1; 9 nucleotides line up with TRBD1. The CDR3 totals 15 residues. Trimming cost V 5 bases and J 4 bases; bases outside gene matches: 6. Germline V CDR1 and CDR2: SGHNT, YENEEA. DNA for the CDR3: TGTGCCAGCAGCCAAGGGACAGGGTATTACAATGAGCAGTTCTTC. It encodes CASSQGTGYYNEQFF.

The genes are TRBV19 and TRBJ2-3; 13 bases align to TRBD2. CDR1 LNHDA and CDR2 SQIVND come from the germline V gene (reference sequence). V lost 4 bases, J lost 6 bases, and 7 bases stayed unmatched. The length of the CDR3 is 16 residues. The CDR3 coding sequence is TGTGCCAGTAGTACCGGACTAGCGGGAGTTGTGGATACGCAGTATTTT. It yields the protein CASSTGLAGVVDTQYF.

The chain has TRBV5-1 and TRBJ1-1; D remains ambiguous. Germline V gives CDR1 SGHRS, CDR2 YFSETQ. This CDR3 contains 15 residues. V shed 0 bases and J shed 1 base, with 10 bases lying between them. The CDR3 DNA reads as TGCGCCAGCAGCTTGGAGTCAACACCGAACACTGAAGCTTTCTTT. Translated, it gives CASSLESTPNTEAFF.

This clone came up a few times. V gene TRBV18 combines with J gene TRBJ1-2, with 7 bases that match TRBD1. The CDR3 totals 14 residues. V was clipped by 4 bases and J by 8 bases; unmatched bases: 10. From germline, CDR1 is KGHSH and CDR2 LQKENI. The CDR3 is CASSLSTGTGGYTF. DNA of the CDR3: TGTGCCAGCTCACTATCGACAGGGACGGGAGGCTACACCTTC.

The chain carries TRBV25-1 and TRBJ2-2; tentatively, D is TRBD2 (5 bases). The CDR3 extends over 13 amino acids. Deletions cut 9 bases from V and 4 bases from J, with 12 bases between. CDR1 and CDR2 (germline): MGHDK, SYGVNS. CDR3 in DNA: TGTGCCAGTGGAGGTCGGGGCACCGGGGAGCTGTTTTTT. Translation: CASGGRGTGELFF. The full variable domain, its missing parts supplied by reference TRBV25-1 and TRBJ2-2, is EADIYQTPRYLVIGTGKKITLECSQTMGHDKMYWYQQDPGMELHLIHYSYGVNSTEKGDLSSESTVSRIRTEHFPLTLESARPSHTSQYLCASGGRGTGELFFGEGSRLTVL.

The rearrangement uses TRBV10-3 and TRBJ1-5; TRBD1 aligns across 8 bases. This CDR3 is 18 amino acids long. Germline V gene data show CDR1 as ENHRY and CDR2 as SYGVKD. V lost 0 bases to trimming and J lost 3 bases; unmatched junction nucleotides: 10. The CDR3 is CAISESGGTGTFNQPQHF. For the CDR3, the DNA is TGTGCCATCAGTGAGTCGGGAGGGACAGGAACGTTCAATCAGCCCCAGCATTTT.

The CDR3: CASSLSTGTGGLNTEAFF. CDR3 in DNA: TGCGCCAGCAGTTTATCTACCGGGACAGGGGGCCTGAACACTGAAGCTTTCTTT. This sequence joins TRBV5-1 and TRBJ1-1; 12 positions match TRBD1. This CDR3 comprises 18 residues. The germline V gene encodes CDR1 SGHRS and CDR2 YFSETQ. Trimming took 5 bases from V and 0 from J; bases not matched to a gene: 11.

V usage is TRBV11-1 and J usage is TRBJ2-7, with TRBD2 identical over 9 bases. The trim removed 2 bases at V and 3 bases at J, leaving 2 bases unmatched. Germline V gene sequence: CDR1 SGHAT, CDR2 FQDESV (reference sequence). CDR3 length: 14 residues. The CDR3 is CASSLLAGNYEQYF. For the CDR3, the DNA is TGTGCCAGCAGCTTACTAGCGGGAAACTACGAGCAGTACTTC. Full variable domain (rest looked up from reference TRBV11-1 and TRBJ2-7): EAEVAQSPRYKITEKSQAVAFWCDPISGHATLYWYRQILGQGPELLVQFQDESVVDDSQLPKDRFSAERLKGVDSTLKIQPAELGDSAMYLCASSLLAGNYEQYFGPGTRLTVT.

V gene TRBV6-6 combines with J gene TRBJ1-5, with 8 nucleotides matching TRBD1. V was pared by 6 bases and J by 6 bases, with 4 bases of the junction left unmatched. CDR1 is MNHNY, CDR2 SVGAGI, per germline (reference sequence). This CDR3 contains 13 residues. The CDR3 nucleotides read TGTGCCAGCAGGGACAGGGTGGCTCAGCCCCAGCATTTT. Residues: CASRDRVAQPQHF.

The chain joins TRBV6-2 or TRBV6-3 to TRBJ2-7; D is unclear. This CDR3 contains 12 residues. With 3 bases removed from V and 3 bases from J, the gap between germline ends came to 6 bases. Germline CDR1 reads MNHEY; CDR2 reads SVGEGT. The DNA of the CDR3 is TGTGCCAGCAGTTATCAAATCTACGAGCAGTACTTC. Amino acid sequence: CASSYQIYEQYF.

V and J are TRBV25-1 and TRBJ2-5, with 8 bases lining up with TRBD1. The V gene's germline CDR1 is MGHDK and CDR2 SYGVNS. V lost 5 bases to trimming and J lost 2 bases; unmatched junction nucleotides: 7. The CDR3 is made up of 15 amino acids. CDR3 region: CASSPLRTGQETQYF. The CDR3 region has the DNA TGTGCCAGCAGTCCTCTCCGGACAGGGCAAGAGACCCAGTACTTC. The full variable domain, in which reference TRBV25-1 and TRBJ2-5 provide the parts outside the CDR3, is EADIYQTPRYLVIGTGKKITLECSQTMGHDKMYWYQQDPGMELHLIHYSYGVNSTEKGDLSSESTVSRIRTEHFPLTLESARPSHTSQYLCASSPLRTGQETQYFGPGTRLLVL.

The V call is TRBV10-2, the J call TRBJ2-1, with 10 bases fitting TRBD2. The germline V gene has CDR1 WSHSY and CDR2 SAAADI. After removal of 9 bases from V and 5 bases from J, the junction contained 28 bases not matched to a gene. This CDR3 contains 21 residues. CDR3 sequence (DNA): TGCGCCAGTGCTCCGGGACTAGCGACCCCTTCCCCACCTAACCGACACAATGAGCAGTTCTTC. Translation: CASAPGLATPSPPNRHNEQFF.